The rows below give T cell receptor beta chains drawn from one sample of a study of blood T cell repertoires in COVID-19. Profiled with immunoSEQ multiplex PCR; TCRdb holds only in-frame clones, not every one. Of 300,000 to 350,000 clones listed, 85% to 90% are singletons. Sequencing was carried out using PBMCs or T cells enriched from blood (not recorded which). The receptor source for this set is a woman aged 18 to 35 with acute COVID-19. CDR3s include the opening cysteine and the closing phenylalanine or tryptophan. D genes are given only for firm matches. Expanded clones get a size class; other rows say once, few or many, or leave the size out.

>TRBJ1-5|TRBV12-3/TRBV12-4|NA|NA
CASSQQWDQPQHF
TGTGCCAGCAGCCAACAGTGGGATCAGCCCCAGCATTTT
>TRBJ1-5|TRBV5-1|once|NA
CASSLGGGGTDQPQHF
TGCGCCAGCAGCTTGGGAGGGGGGGGCACGGATCAGCCCCAGCATTTT
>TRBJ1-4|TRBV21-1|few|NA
CASSKSWGDRVELFF
TGTGCCAGCAGCAAATCTTGGGGTGACAGGGTGGAACTGTTTTTT
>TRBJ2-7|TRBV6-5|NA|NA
CASSSTGYSYEQYF
TGTGCCAGCAGTTCCACAGGTTACTCCTACGAGCAGTACTTC
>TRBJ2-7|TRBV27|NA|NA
CASSPRRDGAFEQYF
TGTGCCAGCAGTCCCCGGCGGGACGGGGCTTTCGAGCAGTACTTC
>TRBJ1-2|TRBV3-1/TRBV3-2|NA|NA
CASSQEFANYGYTF
TGTGCCAGCAGCCAAGAGTTCGCTAACTATGGCTACACCTTC
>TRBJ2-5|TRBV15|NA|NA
CATSGRQRSNTETQYF
TGTGCCACCAGCGGTAGACAGAGAAGCAACACAGAGACCCAGTACTTC
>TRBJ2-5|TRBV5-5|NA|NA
CASSLYTQETQYF
TGTGCCAGCAGCTTGTACACGCAAGAGACCCAGTACTTC
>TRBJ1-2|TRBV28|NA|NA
CASSPGKNYGYTF
TGTGCCAGCAGTCCCGGGAAGAACTATGGCTACACCTTC
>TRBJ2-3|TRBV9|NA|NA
CASSVGTTGWQDTQYF
TGTGCCAGCAGCGTAGGAACAACAGGGTGGCAAGATACGCAGTATTTT
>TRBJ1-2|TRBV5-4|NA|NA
CASSREEGYGYTF
TGTGCCAGCAGCCGCGAGGAGGGCTATGGCTACACCTTC
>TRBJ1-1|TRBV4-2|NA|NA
CASSQALSVTEAFF
TGTGCCAGCAGCCAAGCTCTCTCGGTCACTGAAGCTTTCTTT
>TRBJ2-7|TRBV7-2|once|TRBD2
CASSSGGGRVYEQYF
TGTGCCAGCAGCTCAGGTGGCGGGAGGGTCTACGAGCAGTACTTC
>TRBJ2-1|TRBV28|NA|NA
CASKWGDSSYNEQFF
TGTGCCAGCAAATGGGGGGATTCCTCCTACAATGAGCAGTTCTTC
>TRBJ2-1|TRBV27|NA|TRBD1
CASSLLGQRKYNEQFF
TGTGCCAGCAGTTTATTGGGACAGCGAAAATACAATGAGCAGTTCTTC
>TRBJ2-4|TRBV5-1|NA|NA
CASSLRANRVEAKNIQYF
TGCGCCAGCAGCTTGCGGGCAAACAGGGTAGAAGCCAAAAACATTCAGTACTTC
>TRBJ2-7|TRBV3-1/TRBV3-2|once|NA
CASSPSTVSYEQYF
TGTGCCAGCAGCCCTAGTACCGTCTCCTACGAGCAGTACTTC
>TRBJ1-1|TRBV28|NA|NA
CASSIRSEAFF
TGTGCCAGCAGTATCCGTAGCGAAGCTTTCTTT
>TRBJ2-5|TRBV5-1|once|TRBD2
CASSSGLAEETQYF
TGCGCCAGCAGCTCCGGACTAGCGGAAGAGACCCAGTACTTC
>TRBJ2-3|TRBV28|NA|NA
CASSILPSTDTQYF
TGTGCCAGCAGTATACTGCCTAGCACAGATACGCAGTATTTT
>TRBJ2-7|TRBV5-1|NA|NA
CASSLVYLIGTAEGYEQYF
TGCGCCAGCAGCTTAGTATATTTGATTGGAACGGCGGAGGGCTACGAGCAGTACTTC
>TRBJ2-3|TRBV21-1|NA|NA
CASSKGIRGLAGGPSSTDTQYF
TGTGCCAGCAGCAAAGGAATACGGGGACTAGCGGGAGGGCCCTCTAGCACAGATACGCAGTATTTT
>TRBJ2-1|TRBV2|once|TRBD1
CASSGLGQGAYEQFF
TGTGCCAGCAGCGGCCTGGGACAGGGGGCATATGAGCAGTTCTTC
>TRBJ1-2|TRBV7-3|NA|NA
CASSFSQGYGYTF
TGTGCCAGCAGCTTCTCGCAGGGCTATGGCTACACCTTC
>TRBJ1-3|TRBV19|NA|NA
CASRDHDRGLRSGNTIYF
TGTGCCAGTAGGGACCATGACAGAGGTCTCCGCTCTGGAAACACCATATATTTT
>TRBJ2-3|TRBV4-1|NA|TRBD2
CASSKLGLADTDTQYF
TGCGCCAGCAGCAAATTGGGACTAGCGGACACAGATACGCAGTATTTT
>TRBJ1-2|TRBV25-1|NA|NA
CASSRRWGEISGYTF
TGTGCCAGCAGTCGAAGGTGGGGGGAGATTAGTGGCTACACCTTC
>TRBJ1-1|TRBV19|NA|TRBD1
CASREGQGFTEAFF
TGTGCCAGTAGGGAAGGACAGGGCTTCACTGAAGCTTTCTTT
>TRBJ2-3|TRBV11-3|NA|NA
CASSFPGGTDTQYF
TGTGCCAGCAGCTTTCCGGGTGGCACAGATACGCAGTATTTT
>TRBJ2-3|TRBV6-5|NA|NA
CASGRGGTGTDTQYF
TGTGCCAGCGGCCGGGGAGGCACTGGCACAGATACGCAGTATTTT
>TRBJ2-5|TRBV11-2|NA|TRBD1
CASSAHRGREISQYF
TGTGCCAGCAGCGCCCACAGGGGGCGCGAAATATCCCAGTACTTC
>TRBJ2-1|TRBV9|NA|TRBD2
CASSSAGGARDEQFF
TGTGCCAGCAGCTCCGCCGGGGGGGCCAGGGATGAGCAGTTCTTC
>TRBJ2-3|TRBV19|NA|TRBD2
CASKGGSIIDTQYF
TGTGCCAGTAAGGGCGGGAGTATAATAGATACGCAGTATTTT
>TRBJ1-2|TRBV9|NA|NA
CASSVGSSMKGYTF
TGTGCCAGCAGCGTAGGTAGTTCAATGAAGGGCTACACCTTC
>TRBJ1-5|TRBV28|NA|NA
CASSQDGGGQPQHF
TGTGCCAGCAGCCAGGATGGCGGGGGTCAGCCCCAGCATTTT
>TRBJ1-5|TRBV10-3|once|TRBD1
CAISDDRDRYQPQHF
TGTGCCATCAGTGATGACAGGGATAGATATCAGCCCCAGCATTTT
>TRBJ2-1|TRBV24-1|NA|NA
CATSDPRRDSSYNEQFF
TGTGCCACCAGTGACCCAAGACGGGATAGCTCCTACAATGAGCAGTTCTTC
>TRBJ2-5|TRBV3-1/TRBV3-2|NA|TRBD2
CASSQGASGGETQYF
TGTGCCAGCAGCCAAGGGGCAAGCGGGGGAGAGACCCAGTACTTC
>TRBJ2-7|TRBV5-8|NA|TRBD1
CASSPHRTGGMGYEQYF
TGTGCCAGCAGCCCTCATCGGACAGGGGGCATGGGGTACGAGCAGTACTTC
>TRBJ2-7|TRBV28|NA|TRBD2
CASSTPSGRSVEQYF
TGTGCCAGCAGTACTCCCAGCGGGAGGTCGGTCGAGCAGTACTTC
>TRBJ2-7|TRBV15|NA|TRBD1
CATSKGTANSYEQYF
TGTGCCACCAGCAAAGGGACAGCTAATTCCTACGAGCAGTACTTC
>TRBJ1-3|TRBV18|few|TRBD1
CASSPGQGRNTIYF
TGTGCCAGCTCACCCGGACAGGGGAGAAACACCATATATTTT
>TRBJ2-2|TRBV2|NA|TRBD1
CASGDREATGELFF
TGTGCCAGCGGGGACAGGGAAGCCACCGGGGAGCTGTTTTTT
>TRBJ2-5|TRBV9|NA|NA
CASSLGTWRETQYF
TGTGCCAGCAGCTTAGGGACCTGGAGGGAGACCCAGTACTTC
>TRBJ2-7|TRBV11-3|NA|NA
CASSRVDSLYEQYF
TGTGCCAGCAGCCGCGTGGACAGCCTATACGAGCAGTACTTC
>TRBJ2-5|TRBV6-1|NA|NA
CASSDTGTQETQYF
TGTGCCAGCAGTGATACAGGGACCCAAGAGACCCAGTACTTC
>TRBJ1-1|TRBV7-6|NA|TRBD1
CASSSGQGSSLRPEAFF
TGTGCCAGCAGCTCCGGACAGGGAAGTTCGTTGCGCCCTGAAGCTTTCTTT
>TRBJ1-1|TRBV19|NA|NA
CASRTTGMNTEAFF
TGTGCCAGTAGGACCACAGGGATGAACACTGAAGCTTTCTTT
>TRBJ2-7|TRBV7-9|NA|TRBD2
CASSKLTSGRYEQYF
TGTGCCAGCAGTAAGTTGACTAGCGGGAGATACGAGCAGTACTTC
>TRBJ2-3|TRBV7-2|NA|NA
CASRGSSGVTDTQYF
TGTGCCAGCAGGGGATCAAGCGGAGTCACAGATACGCAGTATTTT
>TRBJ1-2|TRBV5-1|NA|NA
CASSFGGTGGYTF
TGCGCCAGCAGCTTCGGGGGTACAGGCGGCTACACCTTC
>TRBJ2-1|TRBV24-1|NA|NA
CATSDLQGGNEQFF
TGTGCCACCAGTGATTTGCAGGGGGGCAATGAGCAGTTCTTC
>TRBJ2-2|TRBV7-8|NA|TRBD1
CASSLEGGQVYTGELFF
TGTGCCAGCAGCTTAGAGGGGGGACAGGTATACACCGGGGAGCTGTTTTTT